A selection of T cell receptor beta chains follows, all from one sample in a study of regulatory T cells in long-lasting Graves disease. Each CDR3 protein gets one entry after TCRdb re-called the multiplex PCR reads with MiXCR. The sample has some 200,000 distinct CDR3 sequences; around 19% are singletons. Another study also made use of these data, one on T cells in Graves' hyperthyroidism and ophthalmopathy.

Sequencing was performed on peripheral blood mononuclear cells (PBMCs), taken at new diagnosis, from a patient treated with antithyroid drugs. The receptors were sampled from a woman in her twenties or thirties with Graves disease. CDR3s include the opening cysteine and the closing phenylalanine or tryptophan. D genes are given only for firm matches. Size is omitted from some rows. Given values are once, few, many or a class for expanded clones.

cdr3_nt: TGTGCCAGCAGTCAAACAGGGATGAACACTGAAGCTTTCTTT
cdr3_aa: CASSQTGMNTEAFF
j_call: TRBJ1-1
v_call: TRBV2
d_call: NA
clone_size: many

cdr3_nt: TGTGCCAGTAGTATGACAGGGGTAAACATTCAGTACTTC
cdr3_aa: CASSMTGVNIQYF
j_call: TRBJ2-4
v_call: TRBV19
d_call: TRBD1
clone_size: few

cdr3_nt: TGTGCCAGTAAGGGGGGCAGTCAATACAATGAGCAGTTCTTC
cdr3_aa: CASKGGSQYNEQFF
j_call: TRBJ2-1
v_call: TRBV19
d_call: NA
clone_size: many

cdr3_nt: TGCGCCAGCAGTGAGTCGACGGCGGGGGACCTCTCCGACGAGCAGTACTTC
cdr3_aa: CASSESTAGDLSDEQYF
j_call: TRBJ2-7
v_call: TRBV10-2
d_call: TRBD2
clone_size: NA

cdr3_nt: TGTGCCAGCAGTTACCTAGCCGGGGAGCTGTTTTTT
cdr3_aa: CASSYLAGELFF
j_call: TRBJ2-2
v_call: TRBV6-2/TRBV6-3
d_call: NA
clone_size: many

cdr3_nt: TGTGCCATCAGCCCTGGACTAGCGGGGGGTGCTACCTACGAGCAGTACTTC
cdr3_aa: CAISPGLAGGATYEQYF
j_call: TRBJ2-7
v_call: TRBV10-3
d_call: TRBD2
clone_size: many

cdr3_nt: TGTGCCAGCAAAACTTTAGAGGGGGTCAGCTCCTACGAGCAGTACTTC
cdr3_aa: CASKTLEGVSSYEQYF
j_call: TRBJ2-7
v_call: TRBV7-9
d_call: NA
clone_size: few

cdr3_nt: TGTGCCAGCAGTCGGACAGGGGGCCTTAATGAAAAACTGTTTTTT
cdr3_aa: CASSRTGGLNEKLFF
j_call: TRBJ1-4
v_call: TRBV12-3/TRBV12-4
d_call: TRBD1
clone_size: many

cdr3_nt: TGTGCCAGCAGCCATGATTGGAGAGAGACCCAGTACTTC
cdr3_aa: CASSHDWRETQYF
j_call: TRBJ2-5
v_call: TRBV3-1
d_call: NA
clone_size: many

cdr3_nt: TGTGCCAGCAGCTCCCGGCCTCAGGGGGCCTACGAGCAGTACTTC
cdr3_aa: CASSSRPQGAYEQYF
j_call: TRBJ2-7
v_call: TRBV14
d_call: TRBD1
clone_size: many

cdr3_nt: TGCAGTGCTAGTGTGGGGGTAGATAATTCACCCCTCCACTTT
cdr3_aa: CSASVGVDNSPLHF
j_call: TRBJ1-6
v_call: TRBV20-1
d_call: NA
clone_size: many

cdr3_nt: TGTGCCAGCAGCCCGTTCGTGGGACACCTGGCTTCCTACGAGCAGTACTTC
cdr3_aa: CASSPFVGHLASYEQYF
j_call: TRBJ2-7
v_call: TRBV14
d_call: NA
clone_size: NA

cdr3_nt: TGTGCCAGCAGGGGGACAGCACAAGAGACCCAGTACTTC
cdr3_aa: CASRGTAQETQYF
j_call: TRBJ2-5
v_call: TRBV6-2/TRBV6-3
d_call: TRBD1
clone_size: many

cdr3_nt: TGTGCCAGCAGTCCTTGGACAGCGTCTAATGAAAAACTGTTTTTT
cdr3_aa: CASSPWTASNEKLFF
j_call: TRBJ1-4
v_call: TRBV28
d_call: NA
clone_size: many

cdr3_nt: TGTGCCAGCAGCTTAGCGAGTGGGGGCCTAGCTGGAAACACCATATATTTT
cdr3_aa: CASSLASGGLAGNTIYF
j_call: TRBJ1-3
v_call: TRBV7-6
d_call: NA
clone_size: NA

cdr3_nt: TGTGCCAGTAGGGGACTAGCGAGTTCAAGGGACGAGCAGTACTTC
cdr3_aa: CASRGLASSRDEQYF
j_call: TRBJ2-7
v_call: TRBV19
d_call: TRBD2
clone_size: few

cdr3_nt: TGCGCCAGCAGCTTGGGGGGCAGGGCGTACGAGACCCAGTACTTC
cdr3_aa: CASSLGGRAYETQYF
j_call: TRBJ2-5
v_call: TRBV5-1
d_call: NA
clone_size: few

cdr3_nt: TGTGCCAGCAGTCCAAAGACAGGGGGCGCCGGCGGGGAGCTGTTTTTT
cdr3_aa: CASSPKTGGAGGELFF
j_call: TRBJ2-2
v_call: TRBV27
d_call: TRBD1
clone_size: many

cdr3_nt: TGTGCCACCAGCAGAGCGTTGGGGGACCACGAGCAGTACTTC
cdr3_aa: CATSRALGDHEQYF
j_call: TRBJ2-7
v_call: TRBV15
d_call: NA
clone_size: NA

cdr3_nt: TGTGCCAGCAGTTTATCGGGGGTTGTTTATGGCTACACCTTC
cdr3_aa: CASSLSGVVYGYTF
j_call: TRBJ1-2
v_call: TRBV28
d_call: NA
clone_size: many

cdr3_nt: TGTGCTAGTGGTTTGCTCCCCGGACAGTTCTCTGGGGCCAACGTCCTGACTTTC
cdr3_aa: CASGLLPGQFSGANVLTF
j_call: TRBJ2-6
v_call: TRBV12-5
d_call: NA
clone_size: NA

cdr3_nt: TGTGCCAGCAGCCGTTGGACGACGGAACAAGAGACCCAGTACTTC
cdr3_aa: CASSRWTTEQETQYF
j_call: TRBJ2-5
v_call: TRBV5-8
d_call: NA
clone_size: many

cdr3_nt: TGTGCCAGCAGCCAAGACGGGCCAGTTCCAACGTATAGCAATCAGCCCCAGCATTTT
cdr3_aa: CASSQDGPVPTYSNQPQHF
j_call: TRBJ1-5
v_call: TRBV3-1
d_call: NA
clone_size: many

cdr3_nt: TGTGCCAGCAGTTACTCGACGGGACTAGCGGGAGCAGAGACCCAGTACTTC
cdr3_aa: CASSYSTGLAGAETQYF
j_call: TRBJ2-5
v_call: TRBV6-5
d_call: TRBD2
clone_size: many

cdr3_nt: TGTGCCAGCAGTAGGCTCGAGGGAGCGGGGGCATCCTACGAGCAGTACTTC
cdr3_aa: CASSRLEGAGASYEQYF
j_call: TRBJ2-7
v_call: TRBV28
d_call: TRBD2
clone_size: many

cdr3_nt: TGCAGCTACGGGGGTGGTGGAGCAGATACGCAGTATTTT
cdr3_aa: CSYGGGGADTQYF
j_call: TRBJ2-3
v_call: TRBV20-1
d_call: NA
clone_size: many

cdr3_nt: TGTGCCAGCAGCGTGGGGGTACAGACATTCTATGGCTACACCTTC
cdr3_aa: CASSVGVQTFYGYTF
j_call: TRBJ1-2
v_call: TRBV6-1
d_call: NA
clone_size: many

cdr3_nt: TGTGCCAGCAGCCGGTATACCTCGGGGGACACTGAAGCTTTCTTT
cdr3_aa: CASSRYTSGDTEAFF
j_call: TRBJ1-1
v_call: TRBV11-2
d_call: NA
clone_size: many

cdr3_nt: TGCAGTGCTAGCCGAAAGGGGAGAGGTTTTGGTAGCAATCAGCCCCAGCATTTT
cdr3_aa: CSASRKGRGFGSNQPQHF
j_call: TRBJ1-5
v_call: TRBV20-1
d_call: NA
clone_size: many

cdr3_nt: TGTGCCAGCAGTCAGGTTAATGAAAAACTGTTTTTT
cdr3_aa: CASSQVNEKLFF
j_call: TRBJ1-4
v_call: TRBV18
d_call: NA
clone_size: many

cdr3_nt: TGTGCCAGCAGCTCACCTAGGGGCGCTCTAAATGAGCAGTTCTTC
cdr3_aa: CASSSPRGALNEQFF
j_call: TRBJ2-1
v_call: TRBV11-2
d_call: NA
clone_size: NA

cdr3_nt: TGTGCCAGCAGCTTGGGGGGGCCCGACACCGGGGAGCTGTTTTTT
cdr3_aa: CASSLGGPDTGELFF
j_call: TRBJ2-2
v_call: TRBV11-2
d_call: NA
clone_size: many

cdr3_nt: TGTGCTAGTGGTTCCGCGGCCGACAGGGGGACTGGCTACACCTTC
cdr3_aa: CASGSAADRGTGYTF
j_call: TRBJ1-2
v_call: TRBV12-5
d_call: TRBD1
clone_size: NA

cdr3_nt: TGTGCCAGCGGGGAGGACGATAGCAATCAGCCCCAGCATTTT
cdr3_aa: CASGEDDSNQPQHF
j_call: TRBJ1-5
v_call: TRBV6-1
d_call: NA
clone_size: NA

cdr3_nt: TGTGCCAGCAATAAGGGAGACAATCAGCCCCAGCATTTT
cdr3_aa: CASNKGDNQPQHF
j_call: TRBJ1-5
v_call: TRBV2
d_call: NA
clone_size: many